The 22 T cell receptor beta chains reported below all come from one sample, sequenced in a study of T cells in Graves' hyperthyroidism and ophthalmopathy (dated by TCRdb to about 2019). The library was obtained by multiplex PCR. Sequencing took place on an Illumina HiSeq 2000. Amplification of TCR beta CDR3 regions was carried out from RNA transcripts. For the first round of RT-PCR on the TCR CDR3, the HTBI primer set was used together with the Qiagen OneStep RT-PCR kit. Using fastp at Q25 and MiXCR, TCRdb reprocessed the public reads and kept productive beta chains. Rows are unified per CDR3 protein, each entry keeping the most common DNA and genes. A total of around 760,000 distinct CDR3 sequences appear in this sample, approximately 40% of them only once. The top ten hold around 29% of the sample. The specimen was blood. The receptors derive from a woman aged 40 to 49 with Graves' hyperthyroidism.

The table lists this clonotype with a few counts. The rearrangement joins TRBV11-2 to TRBJ1-4; D is ambiguous. Trimming pared 1 base from V and 7 bases from J, leaving 13 bases between. The CDR3 covers 15 residues. Germline CDR1 reads SGHAT; CDR2 reads FQNNGV. The CDR3 DNA reads as TGTGCCAGCAGCTTAGGCGGCACCCGTGGTGAAAAACTGTTTTTT. Encoded protein: CASSLGGTRGEKLFF.

The chain employs TRBV9 and TRBJ1-2; the match to TRBD1 covers 9 bases. After removal of 3 bases from V and 1 base from J, the junction contained 10 bases not matched to a gene. The CDR3 consists of 17 residues. Germline CDR1 SGDLS, CDR2 YYNGEE. The CDR3 loop is CASSGPGQGLNNYGYTF. The DNA for the CDR3 is TGTGCCAGCAGCGGGCCGGGACAGGGCTTAAATAACTATGGCTACACCTTC.

There are many counts of this clonotype. The CDR3 nucleotides read TGTGCCAGCAGCGTTCTGTTCGGGAATTCACCCCTCCACTTT. Amino acid sequence: CASSVLFGNSPLHF. J is TRBJ1-6 and V is TRBV9; D unclear. Trimming took off 2 bases at V and 7 bases at J, with 10 bases between the two ends. This CDR3 is built from 14 residues. Per germline, CDR1 SGDLS and CDR2 YYNGEE.

This clonotype was detected a few times. The chain joins TRBV4-3 to TRBJ2-7; TRBD1 matches at 8 bases. Germline CDR1 is LGHNA and CDR2 is YSLEER. CDR3 length: 14 amino acids. Trimming removed 5 bases from V and 5 bases from J; junction bases left unmatched: 8. The CDR3 here is CASSNPGQDHEQYF. The CDR3 region has the DNA TGCGCCAGCAGCAACCCGGGACAGGACCACGAGCAGTACTTC.

The chain links TRBV2 to TRBJ2-5; 7 bases match TRBD2. V was clipped by 11 bases and J by 1 base; unmatched bases: 13. Germline loops: CDR1 SNHLY, CDR2 FYNNEI. This CDR3 contains 15 residues. The CDR3 loop reads CAGRPGGGSQETQYF. The CDR3 bases are TGTGCCGGCCGGCCTGGCGGGGGTTCCCAAGAGACCCAGTACTTC. Full variable domain (outside the CDR3, taken from reference TRBV2 and TRBJ2-5): EPEVTQTPSHQVTQMGQEVILRCVPISNHLYFYWYRQILGQKVEFLVSFYNNEISEKSEIFDDQFSVERPDGSNFTLKIRSTKLEDSAMYFCAGRPGGGSQETQYFGPGTRLLVL.

This clonotype was seen more than once but under ten times. The chain links TRBV6-1 to TRBJ1-1; unclear D gene. Germline-derived CDR1 and CDR2 are MNHNS and SASEGT. The CDR3 consists of 11 residues. The CDR3 here is CVTFMNTEAFF. CDR3 nucleotides: TGTGTCACATTCATGAACACTGAAGCTTTCTTT.

The chain carries TRBV6-5 and TRBJ2-7; the D is unclear. The CDR3 has 13 residues. V was shortened by 5 bases and J by 7 bases, with 15 bases between the two germline ends. Germline values: CDR1 MNHEY, CDR2 SVGAGI. Here the CDR3 DNA reads TGTGCCAGCAGTACCCCACGTTTTTTTGAGCAGTACTTC. It specifies CASSTPRFFEQYF.

This clonotype was observed a handful of times. The junction differs from germline at one of its ends, possibly a read error. In DNA, the CDR3 is TGCGCCAGCAGCCAAGGAGCTCAAGAGGCAGTGAACACTGAAGCTTTCTTT. Protein product: CASSQGAQEAVNTEAFF. The chain uses TRBV5-4 and TRBJ1-1; D call uncertain. From germline, CDR1 is SGHNT and CDR2 YYREEE (reference sequence). The CDR3 totals 17 residues.

The chain combines TRBV20-1 with TRBJ2-1, with TRBD2 as a possible D gene (5 bases). The CDR3 spans 16 residues. Germline V gene sequence: CDR1 DFQATT, CDR2 SNEGSKA (reference sequence). The V end was cut by 0 bases, the J end by 4 bases, with 16 bases between. CDR3 DNA: TGCAGTGCTAGAGAGGAGGCTGGAACACTATACAATGAGCAGTTCTTC. This translates into CSAREEAGTLYNEQFF.

There are a few counts of this clonotype. The chain has TRBV15 and TRBJ1-5, with D possibly called TRBD1 or TRBD2 (5 bases each). TRBJ2-3 matches the DNA end more closely, so the J call is doubtful. Germline loops: CDR1 LNHNV, CDR2 YYDKDF (reference sequence). This CDR3 spans 14 amino acids. The CDR3 loop is CATSRVGAADTQYF. CDR3 nucleotide sequence: TGTGCCACCAGCAGAGTCGGGGCGGCAGATACGCAGTATTTT.

The chain employs TRBV6-6 and TRBJ1-3; D might be TRBD1 (5 bases). V lost 0 bases and J lost 0, with 6 bases in between. Germline assignment: CDR1 MNHNY and CDR2 SVGAGI (reference sequence). The CDR3 runs to 15 residues. For the CDR3, the DNA is TGTGCCAGCAGTTACTCGGGGGGCTCTGGAAACACCATATATTTT. Amino acid sequence: CASSYSGGSGNTIYF.

This clonotype was found many times. The chain couples TRBV5-8 to TRBJ1-2; D is unresolved. The CDR3 loop spans 13 amino acids. CDR1 and CDR2 (germline): SGHTS, YDEGEE. With 4 bases removed from V and 5 bases from J, the gap between germline ends came to 12 bases. CDR3: CASSARTVYGYTF. The CDR3, as DNA: TGTGCCAGCAGCGCCCGGACTGTATATGGCTACACCTTC.

This chain connects TRBV5-1 to TRBJ2-7; D may correspond to TRBD1 or TRBD2 (5 bases each). This CDR3 contains 14 residues. CDR1 is SGHRS and CDR2 is YFSETQ in the germline V gene. The V and J ends lost 0 bases and 7 bases respectively, with 14 bases between them. The CDR3 nucleotides read TGCGCCAGCAGCTTGGCCTCGTGGGGGAATGAGCAGTACTTC. Residues: CASSLASWGNEQYF.

This clonotype was observed at least ten times. Relative to the germline gene, one junction end is altered; a read error may explain this. The chain couples TRBV5-1 to TRBJ1-1, with no clear D. CDR1 is SGHRS, CDR2 YFSETQ, per germline. The CDR3 consists of 14 residues. This CDR3 is CASSLRQVNTEAFF. CDR3 sequence (DNA): TGTGCCAGCAGCTTAAGGCAGGTGAACACTGAAGCTTTCTTT.

The gene calls are TRBV7-6 and TRBJ1-2, with 12 bases identical to TRBD1. The junction had 10 bases not matched to a gene; V was cut back by 5 bases and J by 12 bases. Germline loops: CDR1 SGHVS, CDR2 FNYEAQ. CDR3 size: 14 residues. The CDR3 nucleotides read TGTGCCAGCAGCCCTAATCGAGGGACAGGGGGCAACACCTTC. The encoded protein is CASSPNRGTGGNTF.

The rearrangement uses TRBV7-3 and TRBJ1-3, with 7 bases identical to TRBD1. Unmatched junction bases numbered 5, after V lost 5 bases and J lost 4 bases. Germline V gene data show CDR1 as SGHTA and CDR2 as FQGTGA. CDR3 size: 14 residues. CDR3 DNA sequence: TGTGCCAGCAGCCAACGACAGGGAGGAAACACCATATATTTT. Amino acid sequence: CASSQRQGGNTIYF. Filled out from reference TRBV7-3 and TRBJ1-3, the complete variable domain reads GAGVSQTPSNKVTEKGKYVELRCDPISGHTALYWYRQSLGQGPEFLIYFQGTGAADDSGLPNDRFFAVRPEGSVSTLKIQRTERGDSAVYLCASSQRQGGNTIYFGEGSWLTVV.

The chain is built from TRBV15 and TRBJ1-5, with D maybe TRBD1 (6 bases). Germline CDR1 is LNHNV and CDR2 is YYDKDF (reference sequence). With 3 bases removed from V and 6 bases from J, the gap between germline ends came to 15 bases. CDR3 size: 15 residues. This chain's CDR3 is CATSSITTGTQPQHF. The CDR3 coding sequence is TGTGCCACCAGCAGTATAACGACAGGCACTCAGCCCCAGCATTTT.

As regards this clonotype: The CDR3 carries no conserved terminal phenylalanine or tryptophan, so it likely arises from a read error. It is unclear where the CDR3 begins or ends on the DNA, so no DNA is shown, and the CDR3 is as TCRdb lists it. This chain joins TRBV2 and TRBJ2-2; the DNA was not used to check the table's D call, TRBD2. The CDR3 comprises 15 residues, both ends counted. Germline values: CDR1 SNHLY, CDR2 FYNNEI. The CDR3 spells CARCSIAGYTGELDL.

As regards this clonotype: Relative to the germline gene, one junction end is altered; a read error may explain this. The chain has TRBV10-2 and TRBJ1-4, with a weak D call TRBD1 (6 bases). CDR1 WSHSY and CDR2 SAAADI come from the germline V gene. CDR3 length: 17 residues. CDR3 protein: CAISPPTQGGTNEKLFF. The CDR3 coding sequence is TGCGCCATCAGTCCCCCTACACAGGGTGGCACTAATGAAAAACTGTTTTTT.

This clonotype occurred a few times. The chain links TRBV5-6 to TRBJ2-5; TRBD1 or TRBD2 may be the D gene (5 bases each). CDR1 is SGHDT and CDR2 is YYEEEE in the germline V gene. With 1 base removed from V and 4 bases from J, the gap between germline ends came to 14 bases. This CDR3 has 15 residues. In nucleotides, the CDR3 is TGTGCCAGCAGCTTGAAATCTAGGGACCCAGAGACCCAGTACTTC. Translated, it gives CASSLKSRDPETQYF.

J is TRBJ1-6 and V is TRBV29-1, with 7 positions matching TRBD1. V shed 3 bases and J 6 bases; nucleotides not matched to a gene: 2. The CDR3 length is 13 residues. Germline V CDR1 and CDR2: SQVTM, ANQGSEA. The CDR3 nucleotides read TGCAGCGTTGAGACAGGGCGTAATTCACCCCTCCACTTT. Protein sequence: CSVETGRNSPLHF.

This clonotype was counted only a few times. The chain carries TRBV15 and TRBJ1-4; D call uncertain. Trimming shortened V by 5 bases and J by 7 bases, and 11 bases separated the two germline ends. From germline, CDR1 is LNHNV and CDR2 YYDKDF (reference sequence). This CDR3 contains 13 residues. CDR3 amino acids: CATSEGFGEKLFF. The DNA of the CDR3 is TGTGCCACCAGCGAGGGTTTTGGTGAAAAACTGTTTTTT.